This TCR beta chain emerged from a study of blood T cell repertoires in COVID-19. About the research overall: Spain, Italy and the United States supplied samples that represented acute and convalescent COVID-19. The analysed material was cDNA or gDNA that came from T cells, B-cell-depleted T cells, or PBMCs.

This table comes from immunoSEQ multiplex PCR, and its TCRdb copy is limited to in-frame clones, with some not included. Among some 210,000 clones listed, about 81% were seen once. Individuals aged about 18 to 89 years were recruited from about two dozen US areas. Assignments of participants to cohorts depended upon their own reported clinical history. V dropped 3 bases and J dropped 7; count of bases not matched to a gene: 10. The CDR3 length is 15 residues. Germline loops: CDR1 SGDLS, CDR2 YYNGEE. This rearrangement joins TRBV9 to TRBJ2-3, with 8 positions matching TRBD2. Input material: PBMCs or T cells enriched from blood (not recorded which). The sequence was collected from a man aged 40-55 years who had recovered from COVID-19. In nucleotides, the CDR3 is TGTGCCAGCAGCGCCAGGTCGGGGGGGGCCTATACGCAGTATTTT. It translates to CASSARSGGAYTQYF.